Shown below are 5 T cell receptor beta chains from a single sample sequenced in a study of cytomegalovirus exposure and HLA in healthy donors (dated by TCRdb to 2016 to 2017). Libraries were built with the immunoSEQ multiplex PCR assay. For the multiplex PCR, a mixture combining 60 forward primers for TCR Vbeta segments and 13 reverse primers for TCR Jbeta segments was used. TCRdb limited this immuneACCESS table to in-frame rearrangements with V and J called. A share of clones is missing; checked studies link under half to unresolved V genes, and the rest is unexplained. The sample data list over 45,000 clones, and about 83% of these were observed just once. 4.3% of the sample is held by the ten biggest clonotypes. Material for sequencing was PBMCs. Receptors originate from a man aged 30-40 years in good health and CMV-seronegative.

V usage is TRBV18 and J usage is TRBJ2-5; no clear D. V was cut by 6 bases and J by 0 bases, with 11 bases left in between. CDR3 length: 14 residues. CDR1 and CDR2 from the germline V gene are KGHSH and LQKENI. CDR3 protein: CASSLNRYQETQYF. The CDR3 bases are TGTGCCAGCTCTCTCAACAGATACCAAGAGACCCAGTACTTC.

The chain carries TRBV5-6 and TRBJ2-5; 8 positions match TRBD2. There are 14 residues in the CDR3. The ends lost 1 base at V and 6 bases at J; junction bases unmatched: 5. The germline V gene has CDR1 SGHDT and CDR2 YYEEEE. The CDR3 sequence is CASSLRVAGKTQYF. The CDR3 DNA follows: TGTGCCAGCAGCTTGAGGGTAGCGGGGAAGACCCAGTACTTC.

In DNA form, the CDR3 reads TGTGCCAGCACGCGGACTAGCGGGGGACAAGAGACCCAGTACTTC. Protein product: CASTRTSGGQETQYF. The chain uses TRBV2 and TRBJ2-5; 13 bases are shared with TRBD2. With V trimmed by 7 bases and J by 2 bases, 4 bases remained unmatched. CDR1 and CDR2 from the germline V gene are SNHLY and FYNNEI. The CDR3 loop spans 15 amino acids.

This chain links TRBV7-8 with TRBJ2-1; D call uncertain. V shed 5 bases and J shed 7 bases, with 9 bases lying between them. The CDR3 totals 12 residues. CDR1 is SGHVS and CDR2 is FQNEAQ in the germline V gene. The CDR3 region has the DNA TGTGCCAGCAGCCTGCAGAGGAATGAGCAGTTCTTC. Amino acids: CASSLQRNEQFF. Looking up the rest from reference TRBV7-8 and TRBJ2-1 gives the full variable domain: GAGVSQSPRYKVAKRGQDVALRCDPISGHVSLFWYQQALGQGPEFLTYFQNEAQLDKSGLPSDRFFAERPEGSVSTLKIQRTQQEDSAVYLCASSLQRNEQFFGPGTRLTVL.

This sequence joins TRBV7-9 and TRBJ2-7; 12 nucleotides agree with TRBD1. Germline V CDR1 and CDR2: SEHNR, FQNEAQ (reference sequence). CDR3 length equals 17 residues. Trimming at V came to 5 bases and at J to 4 bases, leaving 12 bases not matched to a gene. The CDR3 DNA sequence: TGTGCCAGCAGCCCCACTCGGGGGGGACAGGGGGCTTACGAGCAGTACTTC. Translating gives CASSPTRGGQGAYEQYF.